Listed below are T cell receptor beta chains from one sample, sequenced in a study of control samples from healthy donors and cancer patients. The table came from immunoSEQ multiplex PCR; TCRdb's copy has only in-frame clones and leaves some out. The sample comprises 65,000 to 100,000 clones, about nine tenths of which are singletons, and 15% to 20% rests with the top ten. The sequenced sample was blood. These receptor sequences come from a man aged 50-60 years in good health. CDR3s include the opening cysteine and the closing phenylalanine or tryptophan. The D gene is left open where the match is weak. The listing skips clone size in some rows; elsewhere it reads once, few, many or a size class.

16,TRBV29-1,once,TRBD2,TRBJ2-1,CSVVRGVAGLYNEQFF,TGCAGCGTTGTCCGCGGAGTAGCGGGACTCTACAATGAGCAGTTCTTC
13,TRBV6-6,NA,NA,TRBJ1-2,CASSYNLNYGYTF,TGTGCCAGCAGTTACAATCTTAACTATGGCTACACCTTC
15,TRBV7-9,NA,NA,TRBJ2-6,CASSRDFTGANVLTF,TGTGCCAGCAGCCGGGACTTCACTGGGGCCAACGTCCTGACTTTC
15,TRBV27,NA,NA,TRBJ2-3,CASSSPRESTDTQYF,TGTGCCAGCAGTTCACCCAGGGAAAGCACAGATACGCAGTATTTT
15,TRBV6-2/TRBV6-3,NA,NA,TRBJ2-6,CASSHDSSGANVLTF,TGTGCCAGCAGCCACGACAGTTCTGGGGCCAACGTCCTGACTTTC
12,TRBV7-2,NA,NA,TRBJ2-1,CASSLEHNEQFF,TGTGCCAGCAGCCTAGAGCACAATGAGCAGTTCTTC
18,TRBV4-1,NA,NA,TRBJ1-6,CASSQLRQDNSYNSPLHF,TGCGCCAGCAGCCAGCTCCGACAGGATAATTCCTATAATTCACCCCTCCACTTT
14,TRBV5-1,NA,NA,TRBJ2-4,CASSPGGRSDIQYF,TGCGCCAGCAGCCCTGGGGGCAGGTCGGACATTCAGTACTTC
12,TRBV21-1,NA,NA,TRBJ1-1,CASSKVDAEAFF,TGTGCCAGCAGCAAAGTTGACGCTGAAGCTTTCTTT
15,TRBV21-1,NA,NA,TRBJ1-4,CARPGQGTYYEKLFF,TGTGCCCGGCCGGGACAGGGGACCTATTATGAAAAACTGTTTTTT